A single sample gave rise to the 18 T cell receptor beta chains below, sequenced in a study of blood T cell repertoires in COVID-19. Only in-frame clones appear in the TCRdb table, and some are missing; sequencing was by immunoSEQ multiplex PCR. The repertoire holds about 280,000 clones, with roughly 80% as singletons. Sequencing was carried out using PBMCs or T cells enriched from blood (not recorded which). These receptors were obtained from a man aged 40-49 years who had been exposed to COVID-19.

The CDR3 spells CASTPGRLSTDTQYF. As DNA, the CDR3 is TGTGCCAGCACCCCGGGTAGGCTTAGCACAGATACGCAGTATTTT. The genes are TRBV6-6 and TRBJ2-3; the D is unclear. Germline CDR1 MNHNY, CDR2 SVGAGI (reference sequence). V was clipped by 7 bases and J by 0 bases, with 14 bases between them. The CDR3 is made up of 15 amino acids.

The chain employs TRBV2 and TRBJ1-3; D gene ambiguous. In germline, CDR1 is SNHLY, CDR2 FYNNEI. This CDR3 is 15 amino acids long. V was shortened by 8 bases and J by 2 bases, with 16 bases between the two germline ends. In DNA form, the CDR3 reads TGTGCCAGCTATGGGCCATCTGGCACTGGAAACACCATATATTTT. This sequence encodes CASYGPSGTGNTIYF.

The chain recombines TRBV6-5 with TRBJ2-3, with TRBD2 identical over 8 bases. CDR3 length: 14 amino acids. CDR1 is MNHEY and CDR2 is SVGAGI in the germline V gene. J lost 1 base, V lost 5 bases, and 2 bases had no gene match. CDR3 nucleotides: TGTGCCAGCAGTACTAGCGGTGGCACAGATACGCAGTATTTT. Residues: CASSTSGGTDTQYF.

The rearrangement links TRBV3-1 (or the pseudogene TRBV3-2) to TRBJ2-2; D not certain. The ends were cut back, 6 bases at V and 5 bases at J, with 13 bases in the middle. The length of the CDR3 is 14 residues. CDR1 is LGHDT and CDR2 is YNNKEL in the germline V gene (reference sequence). DNA for the CDR3: TGTGCCAGCAGGGCCCAGTTTGGTACCGGGGAGCTGTTTTTT. Protein product: CASRAQFGTGELFF.

This clone was found once. This chain uses TRBV9 with TRBJ1-1; D call uncertain. V gave up 0 bases and J gave up 1 base, with 7 bases separating them. There are 14 residues in the CDR3. Germline lookup yields CDR1 SGDLS and CDR2 YYNGEE. The CDR3 loop reads CASSVVSGNTEAFF. The CDR3 DNA sequence: TGTGCCAGCAGCGTAGTCTCAGGGAACACTGAAGCTTTCTTT.

This chain links TRBV14 with TRBJ2-7; D gene unclear. CDR3 size: 12 residues. Germline assignment: CDR1 SGHDN and CDR2 FVKESK. Trimming left V 4 bases short and J 10 bases short, with 14 bases between. The CDR3 DNA follows: TGTGCCAGCAGCCTGGGCCCTTCCGAACAGTACTTC. This sequence encodes CASSLGPSEQYF. Full variable domain (outside the CDR3, taken from reference TRBV14 and TRBJ2-7): EAGVTQFPSHSVIEKGQTVTLRCDPISGHDNLYWYRRVMGKEIKFLLHFVKESKQDESGMPNNRFLAERTGGTYSTLKVQPAELEDSGVYFCASSLGPSEQYFGPGTRLTVT.

The rearrangement joins TRBV2 to TRBJ2-1; tentatively, D is TRBD1 (5 bases). This CDR3 has 14 amino acids. Trimming stripped 10 bases from V and 5 bases from J, with 18 bases between. From germline, CDR1 is SNHLY and CDR2 FYNNEI. CDR3 loop: CATPRRTINNEQFF. For the CDR3, the DNA is TGTGCCACCCCCCGACGGACAATTAACAATGAGCAGTTCTTC.

This sequence joins TRBV5-1 and TRBJ1-5, with 8 bases identical to TRBD1. The CDR3 is 18 residues long. The ends lost 5 bases at V and 0 bases at J; junction bases unmatched: 13. CDR1 SGHRS and CDR2 YFSETQ come from the germline V gene. The CDR3 here is CASSPGTGATDSNQPQHF. The CDR3 DNA reads TGCGCCAGCAGTCCCGGGACAGGAGCTACCGATAGCAATCAGCCCCAGCATTTT.

The chain links TRBV28 to TRBJ1-2, with D perhaps TRBD1 (5 bases). This CDR3 has 14 residues. V was pared by 3 bases and J by 5 bases, with 13 bases between. Germline lookup yields CDR1 MDHEN and CDR2 SYDVKM. In DNA, the CDR3 is TGTGCCAGCAGTTTGCAGGGATGGATATATGGCTACACCTTC. It yields the protein CASSLQGWIYGYTF.

The chain is built from TRBV9 and TRBJ2-1; perhaps TRBD2 as D (6 bases). The germline V and J ends were trimmed by 0 bases and 3 bases, with 10 bases remaining between them. CDR3 size: 15 residues. Per germline, CDR1 SGDLS and CDR2 YYNGEE. DNA of the CDR3: TGTGCCAGCAGCGTAGGAGCGGGCTTCTACAATGAGCAGTTCTTC. Amino acids: CASSVGAGFYNEQFF.

This rearrangement joins TRBV19 to TRBJ2-3; 10 positions match TRBD1. V dropped 6 bases and J dropped 0; count of bases not matched to a gene: 6. Germline V lookup: CDR1 LNHDA, CDR2 SQIVND (reference sequence). CDR3 length: 16 amino acids. CDR3 sequence: CASSPDRGLSTDTQYF. The CDR3 nucleotides are TGTGCCAGTAGCCCGGACAGGGGGTTAAGCACAGATACGCAGTATTTT.

This clone appeared a single time. The chain links TRBV24-1 to TRBJ2-7; tentative D call: TRBD2 (5 bases). CDR1 is KGHDR, CDR2 SFDVKD, per germline. Trimming took off 11 bases at V and 4 bases at J, with 23 bases between the two ends. CDR3 length: 15 amino acids. The CDR3 region has the DNA TGTGCCAGCGGGCGGGCCGCCCCTTTTCTTTACGAGCAGTACTTC. Residues: CASGRAAPFLYEQYF.

The rearrangement joins TRBV19 to TRBJ2-7; 10 bases align to TRBD1. Germline CDR1 is LNHDA and CDR2 is SQIVND (reference sequence). J was trimmed by 2 bases and V by 9 bases; bases with no gene match: 10. This CDR3 contains 15 residues. The CDR3 DNA reads as TGTGCCAGCCAGATGGGGGACAGGGGACCCTACGAGCAGTACTTC. As protein: CASQMGDRGPYEQYF.

This clone has just a few counts. A much larger clone differs by one base, so this may be a read error. Different DNA sequences within this sample yield the same CDR3. The rearrangement joins TRBV7-9 to TRBJ2-3; 7 bases align to TRBD2. CDR1 SEHNR and CDR2 FQNEAQ come from the germline V gene (reference sequence). CDR3 length equals 13 residues. V lost 5 bases and J lost 3; bases outside the gene matches: 2. CDR3 region: CASSLSGTDTQYF. In DNA form, the CDR3 reads TGTGCCAGCAGCCTTAGCGGGACAGATACGCAGTATTTT.

The gene calls are TRBV2 and TRBJ2-1; 9 positions match TRBD2. CDR1 and CDR2 from the germline V gene are SNHLY and FYNNEI. The CDR3 spans 18 residues. V lost 2 bases to trimming and J lost 2 bases; unmatched junction nucleotides: 10. CDR3 bases: TGTGCCAGCAGTGAAAAGGGAAGCGGGAGGTTTGCCTACAATGAGCAGTTCTTC. Residues: CASSEKGSGRFAYNEQFF.

This chain connects TRBV14 to TRBJ2-2, with no clear D. This CDR3 is built from 14 residues. Germline assignment: CDR1 SGHDN and CDR2 FVKESK. The V end lost 4 bases, the J end lost 1 base, and 7 bases lay between the germline ends. The CDR3: CASSRNRNTGELFF. CDR3 coding DNA: TGTGCCAGCAGCCGGAACAGGAACACCGGGGAGCTGTTTTTT.

In this sample, this clone turned up a few times. The V call is TRBV6-1, the J call TRBJ2-6; perhaps TRBD2 as D (5 bases). The ends were cut back, 4 bases at V and 1 base at J, with 17 bases in the middle. CDR3 size: 18 residues. Germline CDR1 reads MNHNS; CDR2 reads SASEGT. The CDR3 coding sequence is TGTGCCAGCAGTGGGGGTTCGTGGAGAGGGTCTGGGGCCAACGTCCTGACTTTC. Amino acids: CASSGGSWRGSGANVLTF.

The chain joins TRBV30 to TRBJ2-1; TRBD1 aligns across 8 bases. The J segment lost 8 bases and the V segment lost 0 bases, leaving 9 bases of the junction unmatched. Per germline, CDR1 GTSNPN and CDR2 SVGIG (reference sequence). This CDR3 spans 15 amino acids. The CDR3 bases are TGTGCCTGGAGTGTAACCGGGACAGGTGTCTATGAGCAGTTCTTC. Amino acid sequence: CAWSVTGTGVYEQFF.